This entry is about one T cell receptor beta chain. The data derive from a study of blood T cell repertoires in COVID-19. Study-wide background: Spain, Italy and the United States supplied samples that represented acute and convalescent COVID-19. From T cells, B-cell-depleted T cells, or PBMCs came the material, which was cDNA or gDNA.

Authors' processing steps: The assay estimated nucleated cells by amplifying reference gene primers. Assay used: immunoSEQ multiplex PCR; TCRdb lists only in-frame clones, some missing. Clone size and the V and J calls come from that table; the DNA yielded D and trimming. The data hold 50,000 to 70,000 clones, with 90% observed a single time. The CDR3 covers 15 residues. Per the germline V gene, CDR1 is MNHEY and CDR2 is SMNVEV (reference sequence). The J segment lost 4 bases and the V segment lost 7 bases, leaving 7 bases of the junction unmatched. Sequencing used peripheral blood. This sequence originates from a human donor with active COVID-19. The donor label of this sample is uncertain. The chain links TRBV27 to TRBJ2-2, with 9 bases that match TRBD2. The DNA for the CDR3 is TGTGCCAGCATCGGCGGGAGGGCCTCCACCGGGGAGCTGTTTTTT. Amino acid sequence: CASIGGRASTGELFF.